This section outlines one T cell receptor beta chain sequence together with its context. This sample is part of a study of beta chain features in type 1 diabetes. What was sequenced were expressed TCRB transcripts, since all of the isolated RNA had been reverse transcribed. Sequencing was performed with immunoSEQ multiplex PCR; in TCRdb, only in-frame clones are kept and a portion is missing. The table has roughly 300,000 clones, under 8.5% seen once. CDR1 and CDR2 (germline): LGHNA, YSLEER. The trim removed 0 bases at V and 7 bases at J, leaving 7 bases unmatched. This CDR3 comprises 16 residues. The chain combines TRBV4-3 with TRBJ2-1; 9 bases agree with TRBD1. The source of this sequence is a woman between 18 and 29 years old in good health. Source material: central memory CD4+ T cells from blood. The CDR3 loop reads CASSQDGTGSSNEQFF. The CDR3 DNA reads TGCGCCAGCAGCCAAGACGGGACAGGGAGTTCTAATGAGCAGTTCTTC.